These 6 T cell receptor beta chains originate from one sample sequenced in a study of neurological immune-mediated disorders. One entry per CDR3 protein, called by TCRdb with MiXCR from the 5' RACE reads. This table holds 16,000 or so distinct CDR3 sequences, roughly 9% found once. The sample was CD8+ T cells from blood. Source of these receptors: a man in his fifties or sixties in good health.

The CDR3 spells CASSQGAGAGYTF. DNA of the CDR3: TGTGCCAGCAGCCAGGGAGCAGGGGCTGGCTACACCTTC. V usage is TRBV3-1 and J usage is TRBJ1-2; maybe TRBD1 (6 bases). The CDR3 runs 13 residues. The V and J ends lost 3 bases and 7 bases respectively, with 12 bases between them. Germline V CDR1 and CDR2: LGHDT, YNNKEL (reference sequence).

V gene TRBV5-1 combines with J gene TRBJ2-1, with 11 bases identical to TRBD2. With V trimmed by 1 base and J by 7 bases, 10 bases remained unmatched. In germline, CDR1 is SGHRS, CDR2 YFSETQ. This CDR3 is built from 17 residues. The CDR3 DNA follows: TGCGCCAGCAGCTTGAGTCACCTAGCGGGAGGCATGAATGAGCAGTTCTTC. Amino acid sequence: CASSLSHLAGGMNEQFF.

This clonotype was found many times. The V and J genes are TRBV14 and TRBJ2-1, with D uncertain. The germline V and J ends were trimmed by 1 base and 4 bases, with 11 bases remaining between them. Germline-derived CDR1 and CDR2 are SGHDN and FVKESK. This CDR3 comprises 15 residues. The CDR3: CASSQAYPPYNEQFF. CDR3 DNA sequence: TGTGCCAGCAGCCAAGCTTATCCCCCTTACAATGAGCAGTTCTTC.

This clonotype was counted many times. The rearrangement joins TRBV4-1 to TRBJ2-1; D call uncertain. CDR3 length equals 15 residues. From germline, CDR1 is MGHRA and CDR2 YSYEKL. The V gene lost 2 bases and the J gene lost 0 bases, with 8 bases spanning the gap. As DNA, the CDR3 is TGCGCCAGCAGCCAAAGGCAGGTCTCCTACAATGAGCAGTTCTTC. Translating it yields CASSQRQVSYNEQFF.

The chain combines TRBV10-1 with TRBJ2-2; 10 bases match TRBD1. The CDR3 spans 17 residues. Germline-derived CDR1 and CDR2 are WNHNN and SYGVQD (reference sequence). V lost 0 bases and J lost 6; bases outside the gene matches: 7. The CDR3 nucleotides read TGCGCCAGCAGTGAGTCTCCGGGACAGGGGACGGCCGGGGAGCTGTTTTTT. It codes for CASSESPGQGTAGELFF.

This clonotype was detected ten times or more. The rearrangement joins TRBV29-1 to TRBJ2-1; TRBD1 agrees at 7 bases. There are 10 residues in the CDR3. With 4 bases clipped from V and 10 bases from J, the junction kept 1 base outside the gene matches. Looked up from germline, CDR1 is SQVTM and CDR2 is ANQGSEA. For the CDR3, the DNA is TGCAGCGTTGCAGGGGGAGAGCAGTTCTTC. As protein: CSVAGGEQFF.